A single sample is the source of the 31 T cell receptor beta chains below, sequenced in a study of shared clonotypes between healthy human individuals. Measured with immunoSEQ multiplex PCR; TCRdb has only the in-frame clones, and not every one. The sample carries 700,000 to 950,000 clones, approximately 97% recorded once. CD8 cells classed as naive were CD45RO-negative and positively selected for CCR7, excluding terminally differentiated effector memory CD45RA+ cells. The material sequenced was naive CD8+ T cells sorted from blood. These receptors were obtained from a man under 40 in good health.

The V gene is TRBV11-2, the J gene TRBJ2-1, with TRBD2 identical over 7 bases. CDR1 is SGHAT and CDR2 is FQNNGV in the germline V gene. V lost 1 base and J lost 5; bases outside the gene matches: 5. The CDR3 has 15 amino acids. The CDR3 nucleotides are TGTGCCAGCAGCTTAGGGCGGGACTACGACAATGAGCAGTTCTTC. As protein: CASSLGRDYDNEQFF.

Regarding this clone: The sample contains more than one DNA sequence encoding this CDR3. J is TRBJ1-1 and V is TRBV9; D not certain. The CDR3 is 13 amino acids. The V gene lost 0 bases and the J gene lost 1 base, with 4 bases spanning the gap. The germline V gene has CDR1 SGDLS and CDR2 YYNGEE. The CDR3 is CASSVVSNTEAFF. CDR3 in DNA: TGTGCCAGCAGCGTAGTCTCGAACACTGAAGCTTTCTTT.

The rearrangement joins TRBV27 to TRBJ2-7; 11 positions agree with TRBD2. The CDR3 is made up of 15 amino acids. V dropped 2 bases and J dropped 5; count of bases not matched to a gene: 5. Germline CDR1 is MNHEY and CDR2 is SMNVEV (reference sequence). The CDR3 bases are TGTGCCAGCAGTTTAATAGCGGGAGGGGGCGACGAGCAGTACTTC. Translated, it gives CASSLIAGGGDEQYF.

In its sample, this clone was seen once. The chain's CDR3 is CASSLATAVYSNQPQHF. CDR3 nucleotide sequence: TGTGCCAGCAGTTTGGCCACCGCGGTCTATAGCAATCAGCCCCAGCATTTT. The V call is TRBV28, the J call TRBJ1-5; D remains unclear. The germline CDR1 and CDR2 sequences are MDHEN and SYDVKM. V gave up 3 bases and J gave up 0 bases, with 15 bases separating them. This CDR3 comprises 17 residues. The full variable domain, its missing parts supplied by reference TRBV28 and TRBJ1-5, is DVKVTQSSRYLVKRTGEKVFLECVQDMDHENMFWYRQDPGLGLRLIYFSYDVKMKEKGDIPEGYSVSREKKERFSLILESASTNQTSMYLCASSLATAVYSNQPQHFGDGTRLSIL.

This chain links TRBV10-2 with TRBJ2-7; D is perhaps TRBD2 (5 bases). In germline, CDR1 is WSHSY, CDR2 SAAADI. This CDR3 is 15 amino acids long. V was clipped by 1 base and J by 2 bases, with 12 bases between them. The DNA for the CDR3 is TGCGCCAGCAGTGAGTTTTCTAGCCGGACCTACGAGCAGTACTTC. This gives the protein CASSEFSSRTYEQYF.

V usage is TRBV27 and J usage is TRBJ1-4, with D tentatively TRBD1 (6 bases). The CDR3 has 17 amino acids. Germline V gene sequence: CDR1 MNHEY, CDR2 SMNVEV (reference sequence). Between the trimmed V and J ends, which lost 0 bases and 2 bases, there was a span of 13 bases. The CDR3 DNA reads TGTGCCAGCAGTTTATCTGGACGGGGGCCGACTAATGAAAAACTGTTTTTT. The encoded protein is CASSLSGRGPTNEKLFF.

In nucleotides, the CDR3 is TGTGCCAGCAGCACCAAAGCGGATGAGCAGTTCTTC. Its translation is CASSTKADEQFF. The J gene is TRBJ2-1, the V gene TRBV7-8; tentative D call: TRBD2 (5 bases). CDR1 and CDR2 (germline): SGHVS, FQNEAQ. This CDR3 has 12 amino acids. The V gene lost 5 bases and the J gene lost 8 bases, with 10 bases spanning the gap. Combining the CDR3 with reference TRBV7-8 and TRBJ2-1 gives the whole variable domain GAGVSQSPRYKVAKRGQDVALRCDPISGHVSLFWYQQALGQGPEFLTYFQNEAQLDKSGLPSDRFFAERPEGSVSTLKIQRTQQEDSAVYLCASSTKADEQFFGPGTRLTVL.

The chain is built from TRBV10-3 and TRBJ2-2; D possibly corresponds to TRBD2 (6 bases). CDR3 length: 19 amino acids. V lost 4 bases, J lost 0 bases, and 21 bases lay in between. Germline CDR1 is ENHRY and CDR2 is SYGVKD. CDR3 region: CAISGSGTGVLSNTGELFF. The CDR3 nucleotides read TGTGCCATCAGTGGGTCAGGGACGGGAGTCTTATCGAACACCGGGGAGCTGTTTTTT.

The V gene is TRBV7-3, the J gene TRBJ1-1, with D possibly being TRBD1 (5 bases). There are 13 residues in the CDR3. Trimming cost V 5 bases and J 5 bases, with 12 bases left between them. Per the germline V gene, CDR1 is SGHTA and CDR2 is FQGTGA. Written as DNA, the CDR3 is TGTGCCAGCAGCCTTGGCGGGGGTACTGAAGCTTTCTTT. Translation: CASSLGGGTEAFF.

The chain couples TRBV19 to TRBJ2-2; perhaps TRBD1 as D (5 bases). The V end lost 6 bases, the J end lost 1 base, and 21 bases lay between the germline ends. This CDR3 comprises 18 residues. Germline lookup yields CDR1 LNHDA and CDR2 SQIVND (reference sequence). The CDR3 DNA follows: TGTGCCAGTAGCCGGATAGGGGAACAAACCAAGAACACCGGGGAGCTGTTTTTT. Translation: CASSRIGEQTKNTGELFF. Complete variable domain (other parts from reference TRBV19 and TRBJ2-2): DGGITQSPKYLFRKEGQNVTLSCEQNLNHDAMYWYRQDPGQGLRLIYYSQIVNDFQKGDIAEGYSVSREKKESFPLTVTSAQKNPTAFYLCASSRIGEQTKNTGELFFGEGSRLTVL.

V is TRBV7-9 and J is TRBJ1-1, with D perhaps matching TRBD1 (6 bases). Germline lookup yields CDR1 SEHNR and CDR2 FQNEAQ (reference sequence). V was trimmed by 5 bases and J by 3 bases, leaving 19 bases between them. The CDR3 runs 16 residues. CDR3 amino acids: CASSPRGRGTYTEAFF. The CDR3 nucleotides read TGTGCCAGCAGCCCCCGAGGGAGGGGGACTTACACTGAAGCTTTCTTT.

This clone appeared a single time. The chain recombines TRBV7-9 with TRBJ1-5; D is perhaps TRBD1 (5 bases). The germline CDR1 and CDR2 sequences are SEHNR and FQNEAQ (reference sequence). Trimming pared 5 bases from V and 4 bases from J, leaving 12 bases between. This CDR3 has 14 residues. The CDR3 nucleotides are TGTGCCAGCAGCCAGGTGGCAGGGAATCAGCCCCAGCATTTT. It is translated as CASSQVAGNQPQHF.

The V call is TRBV6-5, the J call TRBJ1-2; possible D gene TRBD1, 5 bases. The CDR3 sequence is 14 residues long. V was shortened by 2 bases and J by 3 bases, with 10 bases between the two germline ends. Germline CDR1 reads MNHEY; CDR2 reads SVGAGI. The CDR3 DNA is TGTGCCAGCAGTTACGGGGCATTAGACTATGGCTACACCTTC. Its protein is CASSYGALDYGYTF.

The rearrangement joins TRBV14 to TRBJ2-7, with 9 bases fitting TRBD1. J was trimmed by 2 bases and V by 0 bases; bases with no gene match: 2. This CDR3 is built from 15 residues. Germline CDR1 and CDR2: SGHDN and FVKESK. CDR3 DNA: TGTGCCAGCAGCCAAGATGGACAGGGGCCCTACGAGCAGTACTTC. Translation gives CASSQDGQGPYEQYF.

The J gene is TRBJ1-2, the V gene TRBV5-6, with 8 bases identical to TRBD1. J was trimmed by 6 bases and V by 3 bases; bases with no gene match: 10. The V gene's germline CDR1 is SGHDT and CDR2 YYEEEE. The CDR3 loop spans 15 amino acids. CDR3 coding DNA: TGTGCCAGCAGCTGGCGGACAGGGCAACGTGATGGCTACACCTTC. Encoded protein: CASSWRTGQRDGYTF.

The chain couples TRBV11-2 to TRBJ2-7; 9 nucleotides line up with TRBD1. The J segment lost 4 bases and the V segment lost 7 bases, leaving 8 bases of the junction unmatched. The CDR3 sequence is 14 residues long. The germline V gene encodes CDR1 SGHAT and CDR2 FQNNGV. The CDR3, as DNA: TGTGCCAGCACCCCCGGGACAGGGTGGTACGAGCAGTACTTC. Its protein product is CASTPGTGWYEQYF.

The chain has TRBV4-1 and TRBJ2-7; 10 bases are a match to TRBD1. Germline V gives CDR1 MGHRA, CDR2 YSYEKL. The CDR3 extends over 15 amino acids. The V segment lost 2 bases and the J segment 0 bases; nucleotides outside the gene matches: 1. The CDR3 DNA reads as TGCGCCAGCAGCCAAAGGACAGGGGGCTCCTACGAGCAGTACTTC. Residues: CASSQRTGGSYEQYF.

Comment on this clone: Other DNA variants within this sample encode the same CDR3. The rearrangement joins TRBV27 to TRBJ1-5; weak D call: TRBD1 (5 bases). Germline V gives CDR1 MNHEY, CDR2 SMNVEV (reference sequence). Trimming shortened V by 0 bases and J by 4 bases, and 10 bases separated the two germline ends. This CDR3 is 15 amino acids long. DNA of the CDR3: TGTGCCAGCAGTTTATCGAGGGGAGGTAATCAGCCCCAGCATTTT. It translates to CASSLSRGGNQPQHF.

V gene TRBV21-1 combines with J gene TRBJ1-5; TRBD1 is the table's D call, not checked against the DNA. TRBV21-1 is a recognized pseudogene. This CDR3 has 16 residues. CDR3 residues: CASSNSDRGFYQPQHF. The CDR3 DNA sequence: TGTGCCAGCAGCAACTCGGACAGGGGGTTTTATCAGCCCCAGCATTTT.

This clone was counted a single time. The genes are TRBV4-3 and TRBJ2-5; D is possibly TRBD2 (6 bases). V gave up 4 bases and J gave up 5 bases, with 11 bases separating them. The length of the CDR3 is 13 residues. Germline-derived CDR1 and CDR2 are LGHNA and YSLEER. The CDR3 DNA reads as TGCGCCAGCAGCCCGACTAGGAGGGAGACCCAGTACTTC. Translated: CASSPTRRETQYF.

The chain uses TRBV10-1 and TRBJ2-3, with 10 bases aligning to TRBD2. The V gene's germline CDR1 is WNHNN and CDR2 SYGVQD (reference sequence). The CDR3 totals 16 residues. Trimming at V came to 2 bases and at J to 7 bases, leaving 9 bases not matched to a gene. CDR3 bases: TGCGCCAGCAGTGAGGCCGCTAGCGGGAGCACGTATACGCAGTATTTT. Translation gives CASSEAASGSTYTQYF.

The chain uses TRBV13 and TRBJ2-7; D perhaps matches TRBD2 (6 bases). CDR1 is PRHDT and CDR2 is FYEKMQ in the germline V gene (reference sequence). Trimming took 4 bases from V and 3 from J, leaving 10 bases between them. This CDR3 spans 13 amino acids. The CDR3 region has the DNA TGTGCCAGCAGCTCGGGGGTTCACTACGAGCAGTACTTC. It specifies CASSSGVHYEQYF.

The rearrangement uses TRBV11-2 and TRBJ2-5; D gene uncertain. The CDR3 length is 14 residues. The V gene's germline CDR1 is SGHAT and CDR2 FQNNGV. V lost 3 bases, J lost 4 bases, and 12 bases lay in between. The CDR3 sequence: CASSFSRWGETQYF. CDR3 in DNA: TGTGCCAGCAGCTTTTCTAGATGGGGAGAGACCCAGTACTTC.

The gene calls are TRBV7-8 and TRBJ2-1; D possibly corresponds to TRBD1 (6 bases). V lost 1 base and J 0 bases, leaving 16 bases between the germline ends. Germline CDR1 is SGHVS and CDR2 is FQNEAQ. This CDR3 has 18 amino acids. In nucleotides, the CDR3 is TGTGCCAGCAGCTTAGAGGGGGATTGGGGCAGCTCCTACAATGAGCAGTTCTTC. This translates into CASSLEGDWGSSYNEQFF.

A remark on this clone: This CDR3 is also generated by other DNA sequences in the sample. The chain joins TRBV9 to TRBJ2-1; a weak D match, TRBD2 (6 bases). Germline CDR1 SGDLS, CDR2 YYNGEE. CDR3 length: 15 residues. Deletions cut 4 bases from V and 0 bases from J, with 11 bases between. The CDR3 coding sequence is TGTGCCAGCAGCCTTAGCGGATCCTCCTACAATGAGCAGTTCTTC. Translation: CASSLSGSSYNEQFF.

The chain uses TRBV5-6 and TRBJ2-2; TRBD1 is a possible D gene (5 bases). CDR1 SGHDT and CDR2 YYEEEE come from the germline V gene. V gave up 4 bases and J gave up 6 bases, with 10 bases separating them. CDR3 length equals 13 residues. In DNA form, the CDR3 reads TGTGCCAGCAGCCAGGGCTACCCCGGGGAGCTGTTTTTT. Its protein is CASSQGYPGELFF.

The chain joins TRBV25-1 to TRBJ1-5; 9 nucleotides match TRBD1. This CDR3 region has 14 residues. Germline V gene lookup returns CDR1 MGHDK and CDR2 SYGVNS. Germline trimming cut 6 bases from V and 6 bases from J; bases unmatched to any gene: 6. The CDR3 loop reads CASSRTGAGQPQHF. The CDR3 DNA follows: TGTGCCAGCAGCCGGACAGGGGCCGGTCAGCCCCAGCATTTT.

The chain employs TRBV7-9 and TRBJ2-3; TRBD2 aligns across 15 bases. V dropped 5 bases and J dropped 5; count of bases not matched to a gene: 2. This CDR3 contains 15 residues. The germline V gene has CDR1 SEHNR and CDR2 FQNEAQ (reference sequence). The CDR3 spells CASSTGLAGGDTQYF. In DNA, the CDR3 is TGTGCCAGCAGCACGGGACTAGCGGGAGGAGATACGCAGTATTTT. The entire variable domain, with the rest obtained from reference TRBV7-9 and TRBJ2-3, is as follows: DTGVSQNPRHKITKRGQNVTFRCDPISEHNRLYWYRQTLGQGPEFLTYFQNEAQLEKSRLLSDRFSAERPKGSFSTLEIQRTEQGDSAMYLCASSTGLAGGDTQYFGPGTRLTVL.

This chain connects TRBV10-2 to TRBJ2-5; TRBD1 agrees at 7 bases. Germline V CDR1 and CDR2: WSHSY, SAAADI. V dropped 2 bases and J dropped 5; count of bases not matched to a gene: 14. This CDR3 is 17 amino acids long. Here the CDR3 DNA reads TGCGCCAGCAGTGAGCCCCGGGACAGCTATTTACCTGAGACCCAGTACTTC. This translates into CASSEPRDSYLPETQYF.

This clone has only one observation. The genes are TRBV11-2 and TRBJ2-3; 7 nucleotides match TRBD1. With 6 bases clipped from V and 3 bases from J, the junction kept 9 bases outside the gene matches. In germline, CDR1 is SGHAT, CDR2 FQNNGV. This CDR3 has 15 amino acids. CDR3 protein: CASRRGTATTDTQYF. CDR3 nucleotide sequence: TGTGCCAGCAGACGAGGGACAGCTACAACAGATACGCAGTATTTT.

The V gene is TRBV14, the J gene TRBJ2-1; weak D call: TRBD2 (5 bases). The CDR3 loop spans 16 amino acids. Germline CDR1 is SGHDN and CDR2 is FVKESK. V dropped 4 bases and J dropped 7 bases, with 20 bases sitting between them. This chain's CDR3 is CASSPTNDGRDNEQFF. The CDR3 coding sequence is TGTGCCAGCAGCCCAACGAATGATGGGAGAGATAATGAGCAGTTCTTC.